This T cell receptor beta chain comes out of a study of T cells in Graves' hyperthyroidism and ophthalmopathy. Overall study results and limits: Ophthalmopathy and stable hyperthyroidism were separated by a 13 V-J model.

This clonotype was seen more than once but under ten times. No antigen is known for it. Among ophthalmopathy patients, the Clinical Activity Score reached at least 3, the NOSPECS grade reached at least 4, and duration remained under 3 months. Those patients with uncontrolled infection, other autoimmune disease, pregnancy or lactation were excluded. RNA transcripts gave rise to amplified TCR beta CDR3 regions. First-round RT-PCR of the TCR CDR3 relied on the HTBI primer set. TCRdb re-analysed the multiplex PCR reads in MiXCR, keeping a single row per CDR3 protein. Here the sample spans about 610,000 distinct CDR3 sequences, about a sixth being singletons. The CDR3 runs 15 residues. Germline trimming cut 4 bases from V and 4 bases from J; bases unmatched to any gene: 10. Germline assignment: CDR1 LNHDA and CDR2 SQIVND (reference sequence).

This TCR was recovered from a middle-aged woman with Graves' ophthalmopathy. This chain connects TRBV19 to TRBJ2-7, with 7 positions matching TRBD1. The sequencing sample was made of blood. Here the CDR3 reads CASSTAGGIGYEQYF. CDR3 bases: TGTGCCAGTAGTACCGCAGGGGGAATAGGTTACGAGCAGTACTTC.